The clone carrying this T cell receptor beta chain was seen just once. These data originate in a study of response to subunit inactivated influenza vaccine. TCRdb re-analysed the RT-PCR reads in MiXCR, keeping a single row per CDR3 protein. The table shows 700,000 to 900,000 distinct CDR3 sequences, with 21% occurring only once. The TCR originated in a man aged 50-60 years who received an inactivated influenza vaccine. The material sequenced was PBMCs from blood, taken more than 4 days after vaccination.

This CDR3 reads CASSAGQRDEQFF. CDR3 nucleotide sequence: TGTGCCAGCAGCGCCGGACAGAGGGATGAGCAGTTCTTC. V and J are TRBV5-5 and TRBJ2-1; D perhaps matches TRBD1 (6 bases). The CDR3 totals 13 residues. Per germline, CDR1 SGHKS and CDR2 YYEKEE (reference sequence). The V end lost 4 bases, the J end lost 8 bases, and 13 bases lay between the germline ends.